The sample holds a few counts of the clone carrying this T cell receptor beta chain. This table comes from immunoSEQ multiplex PCR, and its TCRdb copy is limited to in-frame clones, with some not included. The table shows about 66,000 clones, with around 86% occurring only once. This CDR3 spans 14 amino acids. Germline V gives CDR1 MNHEY, CDR2 SVGAGI. V was cut by 6 bases and J by 8 bases, with 16 bases left in between. The data belong to a study of OX40 agonist ivuxolimab in advanced cancers. Study-level information: Patients received ivuxolimab, an agonistic anti-OX40 (CD134) antibody.

A history of autoimmune disease or systemic immunosuppression excluded patients. This TCR was recovered from an adult with an advanced solid tumor such as melanoma, head and neck, liver or kidney cancer. V usage is TRBV6-5 and J usage is TRBJ2-2, with TRBD1 as a possible D gene (6 bases). The sample consisted of CD4+ or CD8+ T cells sorted from blood, taken in a trial of the OX40 agonist ivuxolimab. CDR3 loop: CASSRSPGEGELFF. CDR3 bases: TGTGCCAGCAGCCGCTCTCCAGGGGAAGGGGAGCTGTTTTTT.